Following are 2 T cell receptor beta chains from one sample sequenced in a study of cytomegalovirus exposure and HLA in healthy donors. The primer mix had 60 Vbeta and 13 Jbeta primers. TCRdb's copy holds only in-frame clones and misses some; the assay was immunoSEQ multiplex PCR. Of 200,000 to 250,000 clones listed, about four fifths were seen once; the top ten hold 5.4%. What was sequenced was PBMCs. The receptors come from a woman aged 40 to 55 in good health and CMV-seropositive.

This rearrangement joins TRBV2 to TRBJ2-7; 11 bases fit TRBD1. Germline-derived CDR1 and CDR2 are SNHLY and FYNNEI. Unmatched junction bases numbered 8, after V lost 6 bases and J lost 7 bases. This CDR3 has 14 amino acids. As DNA, the CDR3 is TGTGCCAGCAGGTCCGGACAGGGGGCTGGAGAGCAGTACTTC. It yields the protein CASRSGQGAGEQYF.

This chain uses TRBV7-2 with TRBJ1-2, with a possible D match to TRBD1 (5 bases). Germline CDR1 SGHTA, CDR2 FQGNSA. Trimming took off 7 bases at V and 2 bases at J, with 11 bases between the two ends. The CDR3 consists of 13 residues. The CDR3 bases are TGTGCCAGCACCCCGGGGGGAAACTATGGCTACACCTTC. This gives the protein CASTPGGNYGYTF. Looking up the rest from reference TRBV7-2 and TRBJ1-2 gives the full variable domain: GAGVSQSPSNKVTEKGKDVELRCDPISGHTALYWYRQSLGQGLEFLIYFQGNSAPDKSGLPSDRFSAERTGGSVSTLTIQRTQQEDSAVYLCASTPGGNYGYTFGSGTRLTVV.